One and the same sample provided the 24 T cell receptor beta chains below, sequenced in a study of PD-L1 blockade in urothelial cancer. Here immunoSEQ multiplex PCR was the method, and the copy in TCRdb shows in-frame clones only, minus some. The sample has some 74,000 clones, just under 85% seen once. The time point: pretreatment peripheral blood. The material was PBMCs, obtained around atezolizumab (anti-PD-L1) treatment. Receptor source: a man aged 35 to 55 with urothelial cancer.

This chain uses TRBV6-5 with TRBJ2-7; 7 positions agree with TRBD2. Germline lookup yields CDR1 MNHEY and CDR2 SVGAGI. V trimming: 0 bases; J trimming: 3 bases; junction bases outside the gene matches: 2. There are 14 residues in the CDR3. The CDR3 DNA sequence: TGTGCCAGCAGTTACTCGAGCGGGAACTACGAGCAGTACTTC. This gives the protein CASSYSSGNYEQYF.

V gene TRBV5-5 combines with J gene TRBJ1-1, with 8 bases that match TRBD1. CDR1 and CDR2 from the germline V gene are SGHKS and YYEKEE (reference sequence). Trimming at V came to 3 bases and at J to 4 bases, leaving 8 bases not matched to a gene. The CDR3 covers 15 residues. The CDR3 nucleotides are TGTGCCAGCAGCTACTCCTCCAGGGGGCTCACTGAAGCTTTCTTT. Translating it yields CASSYSSRGLTEAFF.

The CDR3 DNA sequence: TGTGCCAGCAGCCTAGCGGGAGACAGCGAGCAGTACTTC. Its protein product is CASSLAGDSEQYF. The J gene is TRBJ2-7, the V gene TRBV9, with 10 bases fitting TRBD2. The CDR3 length is 13 residues. V lost 4 bases, J lost 6 bases, and 4 bases stayed unmatched. The germline CDR1 and CDR2 sequences are SGDLS and YYNGEE.

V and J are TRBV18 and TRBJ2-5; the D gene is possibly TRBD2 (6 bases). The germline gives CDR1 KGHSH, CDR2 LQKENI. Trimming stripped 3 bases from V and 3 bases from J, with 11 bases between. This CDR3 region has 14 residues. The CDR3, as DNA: TGTGCCAGCTCACCCGGGACTCTCAAAGAGACCCAGTACTTC. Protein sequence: CASSPGTLKETQYF.

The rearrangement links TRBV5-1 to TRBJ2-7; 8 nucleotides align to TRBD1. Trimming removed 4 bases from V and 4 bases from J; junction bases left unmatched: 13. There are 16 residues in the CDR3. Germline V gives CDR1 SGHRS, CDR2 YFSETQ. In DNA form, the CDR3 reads TGCGCCAGCAGCCCGCGTCCCAGGGGGCTTCGGTACGAGCAGTACTTC. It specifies CASSPRPRGLRYEQYF.

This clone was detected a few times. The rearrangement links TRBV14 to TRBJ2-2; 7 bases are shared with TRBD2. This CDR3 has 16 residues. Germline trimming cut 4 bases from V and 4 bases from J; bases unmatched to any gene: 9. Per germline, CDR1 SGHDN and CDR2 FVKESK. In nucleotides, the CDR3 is TGTGCCAGCAGCCCTCGGGCGGGAGTAAGCACCGGGGAGCTGTTTTTT. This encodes CASSPRAGVSTGELFF.

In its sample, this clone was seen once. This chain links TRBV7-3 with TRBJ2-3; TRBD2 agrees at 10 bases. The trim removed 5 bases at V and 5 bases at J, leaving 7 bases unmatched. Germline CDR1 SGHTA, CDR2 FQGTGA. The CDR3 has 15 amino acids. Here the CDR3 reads CASSLLAGEKDTQYF. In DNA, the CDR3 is TGTGCCAGCAGCCTCCTAGCGGGAGAGAAAGATACGCAGTATTTT.

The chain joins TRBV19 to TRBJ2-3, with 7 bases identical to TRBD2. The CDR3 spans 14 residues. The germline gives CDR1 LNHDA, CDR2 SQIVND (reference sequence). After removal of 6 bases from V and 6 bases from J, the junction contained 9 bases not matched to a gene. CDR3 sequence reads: CASRVSGIKDTQYF. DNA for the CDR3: TGTGCCAGTAGGGTGAGCGGGATAAAGGATACGCAGTATTTT.

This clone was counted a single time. The CDR3 spells CASSYRGISGNTIYF. The CDR3 DNA is TGTGCCAGCAGCTACAGGGGGATCTCTGGAAACACCATATATTTT. The chain recombines TRBV9 with TRBJ1-3; TRBD1 matches 8 bases. Germline V gives CDR1 SGDLS, CDR2 YYNGEE. The CDR3 contains 15 residues. The trim removed 4 bases at V and 0 bases at J, leaving 3 bases unmatched. The full variable domain, with the rest looked up from reference TRBV9 and TRBJ1-3, is DSGVTQTPKHLITATGQRVTLRCSPRSGDLSVYWYQQSLDQGLQFLIQYYNGEERAKGNILERFSAQQFPDLHSELNLSSLELGDSALYFCASSYRGISGNTIYFGEGSWLTVV.

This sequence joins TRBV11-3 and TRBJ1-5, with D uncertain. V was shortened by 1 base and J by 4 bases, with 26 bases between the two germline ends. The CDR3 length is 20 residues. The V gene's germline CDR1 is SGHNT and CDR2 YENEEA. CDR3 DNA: TGTGCCAGCAGCTTAGGCAGCACAGAGGGATACGAGGTAAGTAATCAGCCCCAGCATTTT. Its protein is CASSLGSTEGYEVSNQPQHF.

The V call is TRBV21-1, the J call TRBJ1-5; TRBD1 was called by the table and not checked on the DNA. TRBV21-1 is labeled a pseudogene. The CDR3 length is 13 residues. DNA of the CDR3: TGTGCCAGCACCGGGGACAGAAATCAGCCCCAGCATTTT. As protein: CASTGDRNQPQHF.

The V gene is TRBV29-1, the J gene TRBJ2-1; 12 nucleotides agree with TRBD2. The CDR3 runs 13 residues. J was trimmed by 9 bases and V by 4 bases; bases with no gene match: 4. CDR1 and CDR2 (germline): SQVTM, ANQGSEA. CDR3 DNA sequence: TGCAGCGTTGCTAGCGGGAGGGCGAGTGAGCAGTTCTTC. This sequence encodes CSVASGRASEQFF.

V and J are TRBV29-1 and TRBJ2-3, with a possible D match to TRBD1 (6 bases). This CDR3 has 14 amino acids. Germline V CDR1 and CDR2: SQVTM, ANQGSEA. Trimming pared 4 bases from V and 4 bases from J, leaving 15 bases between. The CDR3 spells CSVGGQGLSDTQYF. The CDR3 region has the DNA TGCAGCGTTGGGGGGCAGGGGCTCTCAGATACGCAGTATTTT.

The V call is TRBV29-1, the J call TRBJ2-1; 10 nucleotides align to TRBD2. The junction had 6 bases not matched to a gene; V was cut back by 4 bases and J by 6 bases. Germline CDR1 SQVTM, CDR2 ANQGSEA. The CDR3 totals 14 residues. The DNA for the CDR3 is TGCAGCGTTGTGGGACTAGCGATCCTCAATGAGCAGTTCTTC. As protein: CSVVGLAILNEQFF.

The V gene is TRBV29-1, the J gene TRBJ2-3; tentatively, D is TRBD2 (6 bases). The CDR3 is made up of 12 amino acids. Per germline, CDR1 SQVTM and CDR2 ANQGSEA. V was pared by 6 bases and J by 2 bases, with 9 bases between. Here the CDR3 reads CSVTGDTDTQYF. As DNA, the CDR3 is TGCAGCGTCACGGGGGACACAGATACGCAGTATTTT.

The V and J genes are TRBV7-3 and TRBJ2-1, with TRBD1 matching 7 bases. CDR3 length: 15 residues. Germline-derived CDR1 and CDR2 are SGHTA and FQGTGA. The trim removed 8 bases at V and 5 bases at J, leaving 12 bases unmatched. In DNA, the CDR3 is TGTGCCAGCCCCCCCGACAGGGCGTTTAACAATGAGCAGTTCTTC. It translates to CASPPDRAFNNEQFF.

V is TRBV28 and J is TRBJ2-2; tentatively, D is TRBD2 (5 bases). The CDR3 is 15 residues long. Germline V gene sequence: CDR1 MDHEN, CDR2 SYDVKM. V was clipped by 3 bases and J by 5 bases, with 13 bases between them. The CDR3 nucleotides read TGTGCCAGCAGTTTTGGCGGGTATGGAACCGGGGAGCTGTTTTTT. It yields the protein CASSFGGYGTGELFF. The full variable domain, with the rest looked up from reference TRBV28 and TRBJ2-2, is DVKVTQSSRYLVKRTGEKVFLECVQDMDHENMFWYRQDPGLGLRLIYFSYDVKMKEKGDIPEGYSVSREKKERFSLILESASTNQTSMYLCASSFGGYGTGELFFGEGSRLTVL.

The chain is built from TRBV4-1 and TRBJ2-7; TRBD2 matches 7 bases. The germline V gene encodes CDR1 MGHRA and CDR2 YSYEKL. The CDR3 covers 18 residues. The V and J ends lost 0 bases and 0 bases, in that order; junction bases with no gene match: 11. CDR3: CASSQDNTGAGSSYEQYF. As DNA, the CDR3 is TGCGCCAGCAGCCAAGATAACACCGGAGCGGGGAGCTCCTACGAGCAGTACTTC.

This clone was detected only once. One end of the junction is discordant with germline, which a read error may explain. CDR3 bases: TGTGCCAGCAGTTTATCCCGGCAGGGGGCGGTTTTT. Translated: CASSLSRQGAVF. The chain combines TRBV28 with TRBJ1-4, with TRBD1 matching over 8 bases. This CDR3 has 12 residues. Germline V gene lookup returns CDR1 MDHEN and CDR2 SYDVKM.

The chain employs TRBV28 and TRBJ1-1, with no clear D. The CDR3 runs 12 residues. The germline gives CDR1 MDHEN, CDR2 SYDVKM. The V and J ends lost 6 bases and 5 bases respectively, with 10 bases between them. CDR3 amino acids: CASSRSWTEAFF. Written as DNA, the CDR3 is TGTGCCAGCAGCCGAAGCTGGACTGAAGCTTTCTTT.

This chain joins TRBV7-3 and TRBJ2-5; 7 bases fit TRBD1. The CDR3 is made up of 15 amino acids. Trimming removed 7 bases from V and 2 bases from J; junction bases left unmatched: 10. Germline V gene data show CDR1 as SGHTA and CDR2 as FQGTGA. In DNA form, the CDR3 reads TGTGCCAGCACCCAGACAGGGTTGGCGCAAGAGACCCAGTACTTC. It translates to CASTQTGLAQETQYF.

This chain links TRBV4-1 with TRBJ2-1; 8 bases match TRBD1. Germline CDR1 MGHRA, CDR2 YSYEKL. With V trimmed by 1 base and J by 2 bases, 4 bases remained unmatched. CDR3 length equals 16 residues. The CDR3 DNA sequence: TGCGCCAGCAGCCAAGGGACAGGGAGTCCCTACAATGAGCAGTTCTTC. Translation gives CASSQGTGSPYNEQFF.

CDR3 sequence: CASSLDNYNEQFF. Written as DNA, the CDR3 is TGCGCCAGCAGCTTGGACAACTACAATGAGCAGTTCTTC. The J gene is TRBJ2-1, the V gene TRBV5-1, with unresolved D. The ends were cut back, 0 bases at V and 3 bases at J, with 4 bases in the middle. There are 13 residues in the CDR3. In germline, CDR1 is SGHRS, CDR2 YFSETQ.

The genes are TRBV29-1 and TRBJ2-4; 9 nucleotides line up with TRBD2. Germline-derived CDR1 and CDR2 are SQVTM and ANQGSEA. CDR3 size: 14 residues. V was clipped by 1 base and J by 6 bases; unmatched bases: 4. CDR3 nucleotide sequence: TGCAGCGTTGAAGGGCGGGAGGGTCGAAACATTCAGTACTTC. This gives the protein CSVEGREGRNIQYF.